This section outlines one TCR beta chain sequence together with its context. What this receptor recognizes is not known. Base qualities are not recorded, but no much larger clone differs from it by a single base. This sample stems from a study of shared clonotypes between healthy human individuals (dated by TCRdb to about 2020). Background for the entire study: The cohort included a few men and a couple of women between 18 and 49 years of age. For each donor, CD4 naive and CD4 memory were each run on three plates, CD8 naive on two plates, and CD8 memory on one plate. Between about 0.85 and 9.5 billion PBMCs per donor were obtained by leukapheresis. To increase sequencing depth and limit assay-specific biases, TCR repertoire library preparation and sequencing were carried out by different laboratories using diverse techniques. The study deeply sequenced blood TCR repertoires of about five healthy adults to estimate repertoire size and the extent of clonotype sharing between individuals.

Using the deep immunoSEQ assay, TCR CDR3 regions were amplified from genomic DNA by multiplex PCR. Genomic DNA extracted from each cell subset was distributed evenly over all wells of several immunoSEQ 96-well plates, and each plate served as one replicate. For sorted subsets, each replicate PCR was loaded with 150 to 250 ng genomic DNA, equivalent to some 27,000 T cell genomes. Purified libraries were quantified with a Qubit 3.0 fluorometer, sized on a Bioanalyzer 2100, and re-quantified with the KAPA Library Quantification kit. A separate single-read 150-cycle Illumina NextSeq 550 flow cell was used to sequence each immunoSEQ 96-well plate. As for how the authors treated the data: Because the immunoSEQ output held only junctional sequences and lacked quality scores, the filtering could not match the filtering applied to full-length reads. To assign V/J genes and CDR3, sequences were annotated against IMGT germline references using PyIR, a Python wrapper for IgBLAST v1.9. Reads were filtered out if the reads had weak V/J assignments (E-value above 1e-6), no CDR3, stop codons, out-of-frame junctions, or ambiguous translated residues. V3J clonotypes were defined by identical inferred V gene, J gene, and CDR3 amino acid sequence. To compute the percentage overlap between repertoires, the number of shared unique clonotypes was divided by the size of the smaller repertoire. Three approaches were used to assess repertoire richness: RTK rarefaction, the Chao1 estimator, and Recon v2.1 estimates of unobserved clonotypes. For all TCRbeta clonotypes obtained by the gDNA method from several donors, generation probabilities were computed with OLGA. TCRdb stores this immuneACCESS table with in-frame sequences only. Part of the clones is absent; in the studies checked, under half of the shortfall reflects unresolved V genes, and no reason is known for the rest. V and J calls and clone size are copied from that table; D and trimming were computed from the DNA. The sample profile shows a few million clones; over 85% of them were found once. The ten largest account for under 0.15% of the sample.

CDR1 SGHRS and CDR2 YFSETQ are derived from the germline V gene. From the cysteine through the phenylalanine, the CDR3 covers 15 amino acids. The read is trimmed to its CDR3 DNA, 45 bases read in frame from base 1. After removal of 2 bases from V and 5 bases from J, the junction retains 8 bases not matched to a gene. The donors were healthy, HIV-negative adults with no recently reported acute infections or vaccinations. All donors were Caucasian adults living in Nashville, Tennessee, USA. CD4+ T cells were enriched by magnetic negative selection; naive cells were then positively selected on CD45RA, and the negative fraction formed the memory subset. Blood was obtained by leukapheresis, after which PBMCs were separated by Ficoll-Histopaque density gradient centrifugation and cryopreserved in liquid nitrogen vapor phase. Purity and quantity of every magnetically sorted T cell population were checked by analytical flow cytometry. Genomic DNA was isolated from each sorted fraction and quantified by UV absorbance on a Nanodrop 2000c.

Study-level results and caveats: Across a handful of donors, approximately 5% of naive CD4, approximately 3.5% of naive CD8, roughly 2.2% of memory CD4, and about 0.4% of memory CD8 clonotypes were shared. The genetic and exposure-history diversity represented was limited by the small number of donors. Compared with non-shared clonotypes, the clonotypes found in all four sorted-subset donors had higher generation probabilities. Pairwise subsampling indicated that sequencing depth was expected to affect the degree of clonotype sharing among donors. Naive subsets generally had larger estimated clonotype richness than memory subsets. Rarefaction of sorted-subset datasets indicated incomplete sequencing despite the large sequencing depth. Sampling was restricted to blood, and TCR repertoires in tissues likely differ from the TCR repertoires found in blood.

The sequence joins TRBV5-1 to TRBJ2-7, with 9 bases aligning to TRBD1. Source material: naive CD4+ T cells sorted from blood. The cell subset or site label for this specimen denotes: CD45RA+ positively selected. The receptor comes from a man between 18 and 29 years old in good health. The CDR3 here reads CASSFDGTGIDEQYF. The sequenced DNA is TGCGCCAGCAGCTTTGACGGGACAGGGATCGACGAGCAGTACTTC. Reference TRBV5-1 and TRBJ2-7 genes cover what lies past the CDR3, so the full variable domain is KAGVTQTPRYLIKTRGQQVTLSCSPISGHRSVSWYQQTPGQGLQFLFEYFSETQRNKGNFPGRFSGRQFSNSRSEMNVSTLELGDSALYLCASSFDGTGIDEQYFGPGTRLTVT.